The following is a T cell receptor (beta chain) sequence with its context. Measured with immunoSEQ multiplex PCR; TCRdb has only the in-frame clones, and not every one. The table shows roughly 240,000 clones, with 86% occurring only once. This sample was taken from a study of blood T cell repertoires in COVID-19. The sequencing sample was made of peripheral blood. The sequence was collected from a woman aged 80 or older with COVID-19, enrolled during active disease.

CDR3 in DNA: TGTGCCAGCCGGGGACTTGGAAACACCATATATTTT. Its translation: CASRGLGNTIYF. This chain uses TRBV28 with TRBJ1-3, with TRBD1 as a possible D gene (5 bases). The CDR3 is made up of 12 amino acids. Trimming removed 8 bases from V and 3 bases from J, with 8 bases in between. Germline-derived CDR1 and CDR2 are MDHEN and SYDVKM. Full variable domain (missing parts from reference TRBV28 and TRBJ1-3): DVKVTQSSRYLVKRTGEKVFLECVQDMDHENMFWYRQDPGLGLRLIYFSYDVKMKEKGDIPEGYSVSREKKERFSLILESASTNQTSMYLCASRGLGNTIYFGEGSWLTVV.